What follows are 21 T cell receptor beta chains derived from one specimen sequenced in a study of cytomegalovirus exposure and HLA in healthy donors. Libraries were prepared by immunoSEQ multiplex PCR; TCRdb keeps only in-frame clonotypes and omits some of them. The table has roughly 120,000 clones, about nine tenths seen once. Sequenced sample: PBMCs. All receptors come from a man aged 30 to 39 in good health and CMV-seronegative.

A word on this clone: Mismatch with germline at one junction end may stem from a read error. The rearrangement uses TRBV7-7 and TRBJ1-1, with unresolved D. CDR3 length equals 13 residues. Per the germline V gene, CDR1 is SSHAT and CDR2 is FNYEAQ (reference sequence). CDR3 sequence: CASSLEPNTEAFF. The CDR3 bases are TGTGCTAGCAGCTTAGAGCCGAACACTGAAGCTTTCTTT.

The J gene is TRBJ2-7, the V gene TRBV5-6; the match to TRBD1 covers 8 bases. The germline V gene encodes CDR1 SGHDT and CDR2 YYEEEE. Trimming took 0 bases from V and 4 from J; bases not matched to a gene: 6. The CDR3 covers 15 residues. The CDR3 loop reads CASSLVGRGQYEQYF. CDR3 sequence (DNA): TGTGCCAGCAGCTTGGTGGGCAGGGGGCAGTACGAGCAGTACTTC.

J is TRBJ1-5 and V is TRBV5-5; unclear D gene. CDR1 and CDR2 from the germline V gene are SGHKS and YYEKEE (reference sequence). V dropped 4 bases and J dropped 0 bases, with 8 bases sitting between them. This CDR3 region has 14 residues. As DNA, the CDR3 is TGTGCCAGCAGCCAAATCATTAGCAATCAGCCCCAGCATTTT. It encodes CASSQIISNQPQHF.

This chain links TRBV27 with TRBJ2-7, with D perhaps matching TRBD2 (7 bases). From germline, CDR1 is MNHEY and CDR2 SMNVEV (reference sequence). The CDR3 sequence is 14 residues long. The V gene lost 3 bases and the J gene lost 5 bases, with 14 bases spanning the gap. The DNA for the CDR3 is TGTGCCAGCAGTTTGGTGGCGGGGGCCCACGAGCAGTACTTC. It is translated as CASSLVAGAHEQYF.

The rearrangement joins TRBV7-9 to TRBJ2-7; no clear D gene. This CDR3 is 14 amino acids long. The V gene lost 1 base and the J gene lost 3 bases, with 10 bases spanning the gap. Germline assignment: CDR1 SEHNR and CDR2 FQNEAQ (reference sequence). This chain's CDR3 is CASSLDPPVYEQYF. DNA for the CDR3: TGTGCCAGCAGCTTAGATCCCCCGGTCTACGAGCAGTACTTC.

The chain combines TRBV6-1 with TRBJ2-5; TRBD1 agrees at 12 bases. This CDR3 has 13 amino acids. The germline V gene has CDR1 MNHNS and CDR2 SASEGT. Trimming took 8 bases from V and 4 from J; bases not matched to a gene: 2. Written as DNA, the CDR3 is TGTGCCAGCCGGGACAGGGGGCGAGAGACCCAGTACTTC. Amino acid sequence: CASRDRGRETQYF.

The chain joins TRBV5-1 to TRBJ1-1; 7 bases align to TRBD1. V lost 2 bases to trimming and J lost 8 bases; unmatched junction nucleotides: 12. Germline-derived CDR1 and CDR2 are SGHRS and YFSETQ. This CDR3 contains 15 residues. CDR3 protein: CASSLSGQLGGEAFF. In DNA form, the CDR3 reads TGCGCCAGCAGCTTATCGGGACAGCTAGGAGGCGAAGCTTTCTTT.

The V call is TRBV18, the J call TRBJ2-7, with 8 nucleotides matching TRBD1. Trimming cost V 3 bases and J 2 bases; bases outside gene matches: 6. The germline CDR1 and CDR2 sequences are KGHSH and LQKENI. The CDR3 has 15 residues. The CDR3 coding sequence is TGTGCCAGCTCACCCGGACAGGGAGCAACCTACGAGCAGTACTTC. This sequence encodes CASSPGQGATYEQYF.

The CDR3 coding sequence is TGTGCCAGCAGCTGGTGGGGCACCTATAATTCACCCCTCCACTTT. This encodes CASSWWGTYNSPLHF. V usage is TRBV5-6 and J usage is TRBJ1-6; D possibly corresponds to TRBD1 (5 bases). Germline CDR1 and CDR2: SGHDT and YYEEEE. Trimming left V 3 bases short and J 2 bases short, with 9 bases between. This CDR3 has 15 amino acids.

This clone was seen only once. The chain links TRBV27 to TRBJ2-5, with TRBD2 identical over 10 bases. V shed 3 bases, J shed 5 bases, and the junction held 9 bases outside the gene matches. This CDR3 is built from 16 residues. Germline V lookup: CDR1 MNHEY, CDR2 SMNVEV (reference sequence). CDR3 nucleotides: TGTGCCAGCAGTTTCTCAGCGGGGGGGCGTGGTGAGACCCAGTACTTC. Residues: CASSFSAGGRGETQYF.

V usage is TRBV19 and J usage is TRBJ2-2, with D tentatively TRBD1 (6 bases). The CDR3 is made up of 13 amino acids. Looked up from germline, CDR1 is LNHDA and CDR2 is SQIVND (reference sequence). V was pared by 3 bases and J by 7 bases, with 9 bases between. The CDR3 DNA sequence: TGTGCCAGTAGTATCCAGGGACACGGGGAGCTGTTTTTT. Translation gives CASSIQGHGELFF. Full variable domain (rest looked up from reference TRBV19 and TRBJ2-2): DGGITQSPKYLFRKEGQNVTLSCEQNLNHDAMYWYRQDPGQGLRLIYYSQIVNDFQKGDIAEGYSVSREKKESFPLTVTSAQKNPTAFYLCASSIQGHGELFFGEGSRLTVL.

The V gene is TRBV7-9, the J gene TRBJ2-2, with 10 bases identical to TRBD1. CDR1 is SEHNR and CDR2 is FQNEAQ in the germline V gene (reference sequence). The V gene end was trimmed by 5 bases and the J gene end by 3 bases; junction bases not matched to a gene: 9. CDR3 length equals 17 residues. Here the CDR3 DNA reads TGTGCCAGCAGCGGCCCGGGACAGGGGTGGGACACCGGGGAGCTGTTTTTT. It encodes CASSGPGQGWDTGELFF.

The chain is built from TRBV27 and TRBJ2-2, with a tentative D call TRBD2 (6 bases). This CDR3 region has 14 residues. Looked up from germline, CDR1 is MNHEY and CDR2 is SMNVEV (reference sequence). The V end was cut by 4 bases, the J end by 7 bases, with 13 bases between. CDR3 sequence reads: CASSWGREIGELFF. The CDR3 coding sequence is TGTGCCAGCAGTTGGGGTCGGGAGATCGGGGAGCTGTTTTTT.

The CDR3 region is CASRPDRAVGELFF. The CDR3 bases are TGCGCCAGCAGGCCGGACAGGGCGGTCGGGGAGCTGTTTTTT. The chain has TRBV5-1 and TRBJ2-2; 8 nucleotides align to TRBD1. The CDR3 is made up of 14 amino acids. J lost 7 bases, V lost 5 bases, and 7 bases had no gene match. Looked up from germline, CDR1 is SGHRS and CDR2 is YFSETQ.

The chain employs TRBV5-6 and TRBJ1-2; D is unresolved. The CDR3 runs 14 residues. Trimming left V 2 bases short and J 0 bases short, with 8 bases between. Germline V lookup: CDR1 SGHDT, CDR2 YYEEEE. The CDR3 DNA reads TGTGCCAGCAGCTTCCGGGGAACTAACTATGGCTACACCTTC. Residues: CASSFRGTNYGYTF.

This chain joins TRBV10-2 and TRBJ1-6, with TRBD1 identical over 8 bases. Germline CDR1 is WSHSY and CDR2 is SAAADI. V shed 4 bases and J 7 bases; nucleotides not matched to a gene: 6. This CDR3 is built from 15 residues. CDR3 in amino acids: CASSVAGGYNSPLHF. CDR3 sequence (DNA): TGCGCCAGCAGTGTGGCAGGGGGCTACAATTCACCCCTCCACTTT.

This sequence joins TRBV5-5 and TRBJ1-1; D unclear. Per germline, CDR1 SGHKS and CDR2 YYEKEE (reference sequence). The CDR3 extends over 13 amino acids. The germline V and J ends were trimmed by 0 bases and 1 base, with 4 bases remaining between them. CDR3: CASSLDTNTEAFF. CDR3 DNA: TGTGCCAGCAGCTTGGACACGAACACTGAAGCTTTCTTT. Full variable domain (rest looked up from reference TRBV5-5 and TRBJ1-1): DAGVTQSPTHLIKTRGQQVTLRCSPISGHKSVSWYQQVLGQGPQFIFQYYEKEERGRGNFPDRFSARQFPNYSSELNVNALLLGDSALYLCASSLDTNTEAFFGQGTRLTVV.

The chain combines TRBV6-1 with TRBJ1-5; 10 bases are shared with TRBD1. V was clipped by 4 bases and J by 6 bases; unmatched bases: 3. The CDR3 runs 14 residues. Germline V gene data show CDR1 as MNHNS and CDR2 as SASEGT. The CDR3 DNA follows: TGTGCCAGCAGTGGGGACAGGGGCGGTCAGCCCCAGCATTTT. Translation: CASSGDRGGQPQHF.

This sequence joins TRBV9 and TRBJ2-5; no reliable D call. Trimming cost V 2 bases and J 7 bases, with 9 bases left between them. CDR1 and CDR2 (germline): SGDLS, YYNGEE. The CDR3 is 12 amino acids. CDR3 loop: CASSVQTGTQYF. DNA of the CDR3: TGTGCCAGCAGCGTTCAAACGGGGACCCAGTACTTC.

This chain joins TRBV6-5 and TRBJ1-2; TRBD1 aligns across 7 bases. The CDR3 is 15 residues long. The germline gives CDR1 MNHEY, CDR2 SVGAGI. The ends lost 7 bases at V and 0 bases at J; junction bases unmatched: 8. CDR3 sequence (DNA): TGTGCCAGCAAGAACCGGGACAGACCTAACTATGGCTACACCTTC. This translates into CASKNRDRPNYGYTF.

This clone has just a few counts. The V call is TRBV29-1, the J call TRBJ2-7, with 7 bases that match TRBD1. The junction had 4 bases not matched to a gene; V was cut back by 7 bases and J by 4 bases. The CDR3 has 11 residues. Germline V gene lookup returns CDR1 SQVTM and CDR2 ANQGSEA. The CDR3 region is CSGSRGYEQYF. DNA for the CDR3: TGCAGCGGAAGCAGGGGGTACGAGCAGTACTTC.